One and the same sample provided the 28 T cell receptor beta chains below, sequenced in a study of CD8+ T cells in alopecia areata. As for treatment: oral pan-JAK inhibitor, 5-10 mg twice daily. Obtained from alopecia areata patients were lesional scalp punch biopsies along with peripheral blood. Extracted RNA was reverse transcribed into cDNA, the sequencing template. Sequencing was performed with immunoSEQ multiplex PCR; in TCRdb, only in-frame clones are kept and a portion is missing. The sample lists about 7,400 clones, roughly 60% occurring once. The material sequenced was skin, taken at week 4, from a patient treated with tofacitinib. These receptors all come from a human donor with alopecia areata.

The rearrangement uses TRBV2 and TRBJ2-1; 11 positions agree with TRBD2. The germline V gene encodes CDR1 SNHLY and CDR2 FYNNEI. The CDR3 spans 17 residues. Trimming cost V 4 bases and J 7 bases; bases outside gene matches: 12. The CDR3 reads CASSGGVGTSGGNEQFF. As DNA, the CDR3 is TGTGCCAGCAGTGGAGGCGTCGGGACTAGCGGAGGGAATGAGCAGTTCTTC.

V gene TRBV27 combines with J gene TRBJ2-7, with 13 positions matching TRBD2. Germline V gene lookup returns CDR1 MNHEY and CDR2 SMNVEV (reference sequence). Trimming at V came to 3 bases and at J to 6 bases, leaving 8 bases not matched to a gene. The CDR3 has 16 residues. The chain's CDR3 is CASSFLLAGGPGEQYF. The DNA for the CDR3 is TGTGCCAGCAGTTTCCTACTAGCGGGAGGGCCCGGCGAGCAGTACTTC.

The V call is TRBV9, the J call TRBJ2-3, with D maybe TRBD1 (6 bases). CDR3 length equals 15 residues. Looked up from germline, CDR1 is SGDLS and CDR2 is YYNGEE. Trimming stripped 0 bases from V and 4 bases from J, with 12 bases between. This chain's CDR3 is CASSVAGEGADTQYF. As DNA, the CDR3 is TGTGCCAGCAGCGTAGCAGGAGAGGGGGCAGATACGCAGTATTTT.

This clone was counted between two and nine times. V usage is TRBV9 and J usage is TRBJ2-1, with 7 bases matching TRBD2. The V and J ends lost 3 bases and 5 bases, in that order; junction bases with no gene match: 11. Looked up from germline, CDR1 is SGDLS and CDR2 is YYNGEE. The CDR3 is 16 residues long. The CDR3 reads CASSEPSGALDNEQFF. The CDR3 DNA sequence: TGTGCCAGCAGCGAACCTAGCGGTGCCCTGGACAATGAGCAGTTCTTC.

The chain couples TRBV4-2 to TRBJ1-4, with D unresolved. From germline, CDR1 is LGHNA and CDR2 YNFKEQ. V lost 3 bases, J lost 8 bases, and 13 bases lay in between. There are 14 residues in the CDR3. CDR3 sequence (DNA): TGTGCCAGCAGCCAGGGCCCCGCTGGAGAAAAACTGTTTTTT. Its protein is CASSQGPAGEKLFF.

The rearrangement links TRBV4-2 to TRBJ2-5; D gene ambiguous. This CDR3 is built from 14 residues. V was pared by 5 bases and J by 2 bases, with 12 bases between. CDR1 and CDR2 from the germline V gene are LGHNA and YNFKEQ. The CDR3 loop reads CASSLERAQETQYF. Written as DNA, the CDR3 is TGTGCCAGCAGCTTGGAAAGGGCTCAAGAGACCCAGTACTTC.

The chain combines TRBV15 with TRBJ2-5; 9 positions agree with TRBD2. The CDR3 totals 14 residues. Unmatched junction bases numbered 5, after V lost 5 bases and J lost 4 bases. In germline, CDR1 is LNHNV, CDR2 YYDKDF (reference sequence). The CDR3: CATSLRGGGETQYF. CDR3 nucleotides: TGTGCCACCAGCTTGCGGGGGGGAGGAGAGACCCAGTACTTC.

The DNA of the CDR3 is TGTGCCAGCAGCTTCCCAGCTCAAGAGACCCAGTACTTC. It specifies CASSFPAQETQYF. The rearrangement uses TRBV5-4 and TRBJ2-5; no clear D gene. Trimming left V 2 bases short and J 2 bases short, with 7 bases between. The germline V gene has CDR1 SGHNT and CDR2 YYREEE (reference sequence). There are 13 residues in the CDR3. Filled out from reference TRBV5-4 and TRBJ2-5, the complete variable domain reads ETGVTQSPTHLIKTRGQQVTLRCSSQSGHNTVSWYQQALGQGPQFIFQYYREEENGRGNFPPRFSGLQFPNYSSELNVNALELDDSALYLCASSFPAQETQYFGPGTRLLVL.

This chain uses TRBV11-2 with TRBJ1-2, with TRBD1 matching 7 bases. V gave up 1 base and J gave up 0 bases; unmatched junction bases: 8. The germline V gene encodes CDR1 SGHAT and CDR2 FQNNGV. The CDR3 extends over 17 amino acids. For the CDR3, the DNA is TGTGCCAGCAGCTTAGTAAGAGGGGGCCGGGCTAACTATGGCTACACCTTC. Translating gives CASSLVRGGRANYGYTF.

The genes are TRBV4-3 and TRBJ2-1; 11 positions match TRBD2. The CDR3 length is 18 residues. The germline V gene has CDR1 LGHNA and CDR2 YSLEER. Losses at the gene ends were 2 bases for V and 1 base for J; bases not matched to a gene: 7. The CDR3: CASSQRHSGRGSYNEQFF. CDR3 sequence (DNA): TGCGCCAGCAGCCAACGGCATAGCGGGAGGGGGTCCTACAATGAGCAGTTCTTC.

In nucleotides, the CDR3 is TGTGCCAGCAGCTTAAGACAGGGGGTAGACACTGAAGCTTTCTTT. This encodes CASSLRQGVDTEAFF. V is TRBV7-2 and J is TRBJ1-1; 9 nucleotides line up with TRBD1. There are 15 residues in the CDR3. From germline, CDR1 is SGHTA and CDR2 FQGNSA. With V trimmed by 2 bases and J by 3 bases, 4 bases remained unmatched.

The rearrangement joins TRBV7-9 to TRBJ2-3; TRBD2 aligns across 10 bases. The germline CDR1 and CDR2 sequences are SEHNR and FQNEAQ (reference sequence). The CDR3 spans 16 residues. With V trimmed by 5 bases and J by 2 bases, 7 bases remained unmatched. CDR3 sequence (DNA): TGTGCCAGCAGCCCACGGACTAGCGGATTCACAGATACGCAGTATTTT. The encoded protein is CASSPRTSGFTDTQYF. The variable domain in full, completed from reference TRBV7-9 and TRBJ2-3, reads DTGVSQNPRHKITKRGQNVTFRCDPISEHNRLYWYRQTLGQGPEFLTYFQNEAQLEKSRLLSDRFSAERPKGSFSTLEIQRTEQGDSAMYLCASSPRTSGFTDTQYFGPGTRLTVL.

The genes are TRBV29-1 and TRBJ2-7; 7 positions agree with TRBD1. The CDR3 totals 14 residues. In germline, CDR1 is SQVTM, CDR2 ANQGSEA. The V gene end was trimmed by 4 bases and the J gene end by 6 bases; junction bases not matched to a gene: 12. The CDR3 here is CSVVYGTVFSEQYF. DNA of the CDR3: TGCAGCGTTGTTTACGGGACAGTTTTCTCCGAGCAGTACTTC.

A few counts support this clone. The chain combines TRBV19 with TRBJ2-1; no firm D call. The CDR3 runs 13 residues. Germline V lookup: CDR1 LNHDA, CDR2 SQIVND (reference sequence). V was clipped by 10 bases and J by 7 bases, with 17 bases between them. The CDR3 region is CATQSHMGNEQFF. Written as DNA, the CDR3 is TGTGCCACCCAGTCCCACATGGGGAATGAGCAGTTCTTC.

V usage is TRBV7-8 and J usage is TRBJ2-1, with D perhaps matching TRBD2 (5 bases). The germline V gene encodes CDR1 SGHVS and CDR2 FQNEAQ. V was pared by 3 bases and J by 9 bases, with 15 bases between. CDR3 length: 14 residues. In DNA, the CDR3 is TGTGCCAGCAGCTTGGACTCACTGAGGAGTGAGCAGTTCTTC. Amino acid sequence: CASSLDSLRSEQFF.

The CDR3 sequence is CASSPGFLTSGSDYNEQFF. The CDR3 DNA reads as TGTGCCAGCTCACCAGGTTTTTTGACTAGCGGGAGTGACTACAATGAGCAGTTCTTC. The V call is TRBV18, the J call TRBJ2-1; 12 nucleotides line up with TRBD2. Germline V gene data show CDR1 as KGHSH and CDR2 as LQKENI. The CDR3 sequence is 19 residues long. Trimming at V came to 2 bases and at J to 3 bases, leaving 11 bases not matched to a gene.

This clone is medium-sized within its sample. The chain joins TRBV7-2 to TRBJ2-4; 10 bases are shared with TRBD2. The V gene's germline CDR1 is SGHTA and CDR2 FQGNSA. The V gene end was trimmed by 5 bases and the J gene end by 7 bases; junction bases not matched to a gene: 8. The CDR3 is made up of 15 amino acids. In DNA form, the CDR3 reads TGTGCCAGCAGCCCTGAAGCGGGAGGGACGAACATTCAGTACTTC. Translating gives CASSPEAGGTNIQYF.

The chain couples TRBV27 to TRBJ2-5, with a weak D call TRBD2 (6 bases). This CDR3 comprises 14 residues. The V end lost 7 bases, the J end lost 4 bases, and 16 bases lay between the germline ends. Germline-derived CDR1 and CDR2 are MNHEY and SMNVEV (reference sequence). The CDR3 nucleotides read TGTGCCAGCACTCCAATGGTCGGGGGAGAGACCCAGTACTTC. As protein: CASTPMVGGETQYF.

The gene calls are TRBV7-3 and TRBJ2-1; D perhaps matches TRBD1 (5 bases). With 5 bases removed from V and 8 bases from J, the gap between germline ends came to 16 bases. The CDR3 consists of 14 residues. From germline, CDR1 is SGHTA and CDR2 FQGTGA. The chain's CDR3 is CASSQGTGLDEQFF. Here the CDR3 DNA reads TGTGCCAGCAGCCAGGGTACAGGCCTCGATGAGCAGTTCTTC.

For the CDR3, the DNA is TGCGCCAGCAGCCCCGGACTATCCGGGGGCAATGAGCAGTTCTTC. Its protein product is CASSPGLSGGNEQFF. The genes are TRBV5-1 and TRBJ2-1; a possible D gene is TRBD2 (6 bases). This CDR3 has 15 residues. Between the trimmed V and J ends, which lost 4 bases and 6 bases, there was a span of 17 bases. From germline, CDR1 is SGHRS and CDR2 YFSETQ.

The J gene is TRBJ2-3, the V gene TRBV5-4; tentatively, D is TRBD2 (6 bases). V lost 1 base and J 4 bases, leaving 10 bases between the germline ends. Germline CDR1 and CDR2: SGHNT and YYREEE (reference sequence). There are 14 residues in the CDR3. The DNA for the CDR3 is TGTGCCAGCAGCTTGTACCGGGGGTCAGATACGCAGTATTTT. Protein sequence: CASSLYRGSDTQYF.

Of note for this clone: This sample also contains other DNA sequences that code for the same CDR3. The rearrangement links TRBV7-3 to TRBJ1-5, with TRBD1 matching 7 bases. CDR3 length: 16 residues. Germline V gives CDR1 SGHTA, CDR2 FQGTGA. Trimming took 1 base from V and 7 from J; bases not matched to a gene: 10. The CDR3 reads CASSLIGGQGGQPQHF. The CDR3 DNA reads TGTGCCAGCAGCTTAATTGGGGGCCAGGGGGGGCAGCCCCAGCATTTT.

V and J are TRBV5-4 and TRBJ2-3, with TRBD1 matching over 10 bases. Germline-derived CDR1 and CDR2 are SGHNT and YYREEE (reference sequence). The trim removed 5 bases at V and 1 base at J, leaving 10 bases unmatched. CDR3 length: 17 amino acids. The CDR3 DNA reads TGTGCCAGCAGTCATGAACTCGGGACAGGGGGCACAGATACGCAGTATTTT. Its protein is CASSHELGTGGTDTQYF.

The rearrangement joins TRBV27 to TRBJ2-7, with 12 bases fitting TRBD2. Germline lookup yields CDR1 MNHEY and CDR2 SMNVEV (reference sequence). CDR3 length equals 17 residues. V lost 4 bases, J lost 6 bases, and 13 bases stayed unmatched. CDR3 protein: CASSSTPPSGRAAEQYF. The CDR3 DNA follows: TGTGCCAGCAGTTCCACCCCGCCTAGCGGGAGGGCCGCCGAGCAGTACTTC.

The chain employs TRBV10-3 and TRBJ1-1; D call uncertain. Trimming removed 1 base from V and 1 base from J, with 10 bases in between. CDR1 and CDR2 from the germline V gene are ENHRY and SYGVKD. This CDR3 is built from 15 residues. The DNA for the CDR3 is TGTGCCATCAGTGAGTTTATGGACGGGAACACTGAAGCTTTCTTT. As protein: CAISEFMDGNTEAFF.

This clone was counted a few times. This chain uses TRBV19 with TRBJ1-2; D unresolved. CDR1 and CDR2 from the germline V gene are LNHDA and SQIVND (reference sequence). V lost 8 bases and J lost 4, with 11 bases in between. The CDR3 loop spans 12 amino acids. The CDR3 DNA reads as TGTGCCAGTCGGACGGGCTTCTATGGCTACACCTTC. Translation: CASRTGFYGYTF.

The rearrangement joins TRBV28 to TRBJ2-2, with 9 bases identical to TRBD1. This CDR3 has 17 residues. Germline CDR1 and CDR2: MDHEN and SYDVKM. The trim removed 4 bases at V and 0 bases at J, leaving 6 bases unmatched. The CDR3 sequence is CASSSGDRVTNTGELFF. The DNA for the CDR3 is TGTGCCAGCAGTTCCGGGGACAGGGTAACGAACACCGGGGAGCTGTTTTTT.

The chain links TRBV9 to TRBJ2-1, with D possibly TRBD1 on 6 matching bases. Trimming removed 4 bases at V and 6 bases at J, with 14 bases between. This CDR3 is 14 amino acids long. Germline CDR1 SGDLS, CDR2 YYNGEE. The DNA of the CDR3 is TGTGCCAGCAGCCCAATAGGACAGAGCAATGAGCAGTTCTTC. This gives the protein CASSPIGQSNEQFF.